Described below is a single T cell receptor beta chain sequence and its context. Its antigen specificity is not known. Looking up the germline V gene yields CDR1 SGDLS and CDR2 YYNGEE. Including the terminal cysteine and phenylalanine, the CDR3 comprises 14 residues. No coding sequence is recorded. The sequencing machine was an Illumina HiSeq 2000. 5'RACE template switching, by which a universal primer site and unique molecular identifiers were added, was used to make TCR beta cDNA libraries. Synthesis of cDNA was primed from the TCR beta constant segment and was followed by two consecutive PCR amplification steps. Turning to the authors' computational methods: MIGEC was used to demultiplex reads and group the reads by UMI, and MiTCR was used to assemble and quantify clonotypes. To exclude erroneous sequences, any TCR cDNA sequence not supported by at least two reads was discarded. The tcR package was used for downstream repertoire analysis, and clonotypes were matched across fractions by CDR3 nucleotide sequence plus V segment. Antigen specificity was annotated against VDJdb with VDJmatch, allowing one amino acid substitution in CDR3. Through TCRdb reprocessing, the reads give one entry per CDR3 protein sequence; DNA is omitted. TCRdb's processing, not the authors', yielded these V and J calls. This specimen's table enumerates some 500,000 distinct CDR3 sequences. The leading ten clones occupy more than 1.4% of the sample.

This sample was taken from a study of T cells expressing NK-cell markers (dated by TCRdb to about 2020). At the level of the whole study: In sorted CD3+CD56+NKG2C+, CD3+CD56+NKG2C- and CD3+CD56-NKG2C+ T-cell subsets from 8 or 9 donors, TCR beta-chain repertoires were profiled. Illumina HiSeq 2000/2500, MiSeq or NextSeq was used to sequence libraries as 2 x 150 bp reads. Randomly selected healthy volunteers, three men and five women, were used as the eight sequenced donors. Seven of the eight sequenced donors were HCMV-seropositive and one was HCMV-seronegative. Study-wide findings and limitations: Those dominant clonotypes were again the most abundant among CD3+CD56-NKG2C+ cells in several donors, at roughly 28.3-60.1%. In five to seven donors, the dominant CD3+CD56+NKG2C+ clonotypes were among the top 10 CD8+ clonotypes and accounted for about 1.0-7.5% of CD8+ T cells. Whether the expanded NKG2C-expressing T cell clones were specific for HCMV antigens was left unclear.

HCMV serostatus was determined by detecting HCMV-specific IgG in serum with a commercial ELISA kit. Peripheral blood mononuclear cells were isolated from blood by Ficoll density gradient centrifugation. The chain is assembled from TRBV9 and TRBJ1-4; as DNA is missing, the TRBD1 call by TCRdb cannot be tested. The origin of this receptor is a woman aged 45-59 years in good health. Donor details come from another sample of the same person, matched by shared clones. Sequenced: blood T cells: a sorted CD56 or NKG2C T cell subset, CD4+ or CD8+ T cells, or bulk PBMC T cells (not recorded which). The CDR3 loop reads CASSRRGGNEKLFF.